The T cell receptor (beta chain) described here comes from a study of cytomegalovirus exposure and HLA in healthy donors. Whole-study context: A prior analysis found about 110 million unique TCR beta sequences from 150 million to 200 million T cells. Broader study findings: Later analysis placed DRB1 highest and HLA-C lowest in TCR association rates, which differed by HLA locus. Within an earlier analysis, most TCR beta V segments proved productive either about 87% or about 30% of the time.

Trimming left V 5 bases short and J 5 bases short, with 22 bases between. Germline V gene sequence: CDR1 SGHTA, CDR2 FQGNSA. The CDR3 is made up of 16 amino acids. The PCR made use of 60 Vbeta and 13 Jbeta primers. Measured with immunoSEQ multiplex PCR; TCRdb has only the in-frame clones, and not every one. This table holds 100,000 to 150,000 clones, roughly 70% found once. Points on this clone: Its antigen is currently unknown.

This TCR was sampled from a man in his thirties or forties in good health and CMV-seronegative. The J gene is TRBJ2-7, the V gene TRBV7-2; D is possibly TRBD2 (6 bases). Sequenced sample: PBMCs. CDR3 amino acids: CASSPYQRKAGNEQYF. The CDR3 nucleotides read TGTGCCAGCAGCCCCTACCAAAGAAAGGCGGGAAACGAGCAGTACTTC.